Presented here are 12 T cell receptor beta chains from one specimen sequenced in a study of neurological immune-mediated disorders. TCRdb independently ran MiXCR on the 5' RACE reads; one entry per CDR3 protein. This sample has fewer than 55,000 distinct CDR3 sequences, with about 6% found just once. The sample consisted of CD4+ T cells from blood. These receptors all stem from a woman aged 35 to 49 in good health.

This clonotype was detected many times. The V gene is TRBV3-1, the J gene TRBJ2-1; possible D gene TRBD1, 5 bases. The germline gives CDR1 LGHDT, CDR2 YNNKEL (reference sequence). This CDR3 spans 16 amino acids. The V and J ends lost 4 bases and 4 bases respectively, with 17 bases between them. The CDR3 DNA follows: TGTGCCAGCAGCCGCGACAGTCCCCTCGGGTACAATGAGCAGTTCTTC. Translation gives CASSRDSPLGYNEQFF.

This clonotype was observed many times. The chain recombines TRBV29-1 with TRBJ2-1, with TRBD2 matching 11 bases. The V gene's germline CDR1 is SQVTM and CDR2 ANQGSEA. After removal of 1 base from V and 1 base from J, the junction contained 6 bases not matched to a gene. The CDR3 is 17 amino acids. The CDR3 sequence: CSVEGLAGGPSYNEQFF. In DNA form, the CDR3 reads TGCAGCGTTGAAGGCTTAGCGGGAGGGCCTTCCTACAATGAGCAGTTCTTC.

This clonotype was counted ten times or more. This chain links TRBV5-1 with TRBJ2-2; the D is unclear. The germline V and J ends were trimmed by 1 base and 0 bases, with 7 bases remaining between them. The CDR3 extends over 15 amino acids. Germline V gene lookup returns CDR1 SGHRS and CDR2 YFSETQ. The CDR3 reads CASSLLTANTGELFF. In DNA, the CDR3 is TGCGCCAGCAGCTTGTTGACGGCGAACACCGGGGAGCTGTTTTTT.

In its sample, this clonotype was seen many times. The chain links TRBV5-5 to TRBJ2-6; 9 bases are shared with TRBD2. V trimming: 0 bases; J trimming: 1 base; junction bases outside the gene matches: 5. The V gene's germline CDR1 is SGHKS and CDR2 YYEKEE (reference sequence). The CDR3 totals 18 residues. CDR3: CASSLDAGGGSGANVLTF. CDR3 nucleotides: TGTGCCAGCAGCTTGGACGCGGGAGGGGGGTCTGGGGCCAACGTCCTGACTTTC.

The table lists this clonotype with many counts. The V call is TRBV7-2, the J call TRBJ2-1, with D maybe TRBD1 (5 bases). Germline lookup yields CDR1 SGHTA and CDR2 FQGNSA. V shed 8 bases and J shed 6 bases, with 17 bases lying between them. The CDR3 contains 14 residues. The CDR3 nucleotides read TGTGCCAGCTCCTACCTGGGGCGAAGCAATGAGCAGTTCTTC. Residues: CASSYLGRSNEQFF.

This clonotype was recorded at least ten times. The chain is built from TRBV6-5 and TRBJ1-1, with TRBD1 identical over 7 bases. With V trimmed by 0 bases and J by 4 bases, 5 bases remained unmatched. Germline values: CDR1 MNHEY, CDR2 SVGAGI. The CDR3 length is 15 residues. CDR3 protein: CASSYSTGLVTEAFF. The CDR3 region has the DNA TGTGCCAGCAGTTACTCGACAGGGCTGGTCACTGAAGCTTTCTTT.

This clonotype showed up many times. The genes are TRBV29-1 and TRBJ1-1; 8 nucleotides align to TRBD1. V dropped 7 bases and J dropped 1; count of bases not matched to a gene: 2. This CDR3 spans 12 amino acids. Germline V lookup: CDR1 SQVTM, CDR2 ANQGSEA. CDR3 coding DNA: TGCAGCGGCGACAGGGGGAACACTGAAGCTTTCTTT. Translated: CSGDRGNTEAFF.

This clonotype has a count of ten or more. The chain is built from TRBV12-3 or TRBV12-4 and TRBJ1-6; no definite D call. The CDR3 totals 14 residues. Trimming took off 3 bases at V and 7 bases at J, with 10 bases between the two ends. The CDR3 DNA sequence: TGTGCCAGCAGTTTTGGAGGTGCGAATTCACCCCTCCACTTT. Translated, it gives CASSFGGANSPLHF.

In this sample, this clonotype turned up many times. The CDR3 DNA reads TGCGCCAGTCGACAGGGAGGTACTGAAGCTTTCTTT. Translating gives CASRQGGTEAFF. V and J are TRBV4-1 and TRBJ1-1; 7 nucleotides match TRBD1. J was trimmed by 5 bases and V by 9 bases; bases with no gene match: 6. CDR3 length: 12 amino acids. Germline V CDR1 and CDR2: MGHRA, YSYEKL.

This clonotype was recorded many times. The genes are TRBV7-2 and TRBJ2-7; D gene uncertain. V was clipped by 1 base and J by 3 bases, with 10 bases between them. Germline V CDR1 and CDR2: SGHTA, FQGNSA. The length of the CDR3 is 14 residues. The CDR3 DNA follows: TGTGCCAGCAGCTTAGGATGGCAAAACTACGAGCAGTACTTC. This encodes CASSLGWQNYEQYF.

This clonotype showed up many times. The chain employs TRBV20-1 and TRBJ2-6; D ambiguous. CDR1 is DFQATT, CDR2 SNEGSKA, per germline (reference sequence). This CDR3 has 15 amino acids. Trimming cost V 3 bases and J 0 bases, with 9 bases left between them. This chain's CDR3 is CSASPGISGANVLTF. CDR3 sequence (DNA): TGCAGTGCTAGTCCGGGCATCTCTGGGGCCAACGTCCTGACTTTC.

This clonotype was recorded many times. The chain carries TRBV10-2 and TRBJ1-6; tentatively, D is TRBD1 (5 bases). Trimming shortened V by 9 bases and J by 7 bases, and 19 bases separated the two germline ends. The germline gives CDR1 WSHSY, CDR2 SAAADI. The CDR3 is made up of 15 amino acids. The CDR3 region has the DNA TGCGCCAGTAGAGGGGCCGGGGCAGGCAATTCACCCCTCCACTTT. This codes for CASRGAGAGNSPLHF.